These 18 T cell receptor beta chains share one sample of origin, sequenced in a study of graft-versus-host responses after intestinal transplantation. Profiled with immunoSEQ multiplex PCR; TCRdb holds only in-frame clones, not every one. There are approximately 15,000 clones in the sample; over 50% occur only once, and roughly 13% lies in the top ten. Graft tissue was processed to release intraepithelial and lamina propria lymphocytes. Here the sequenced sample was ileum tissue, taken 524 days after transplant. Receptors were obtained from a human patient who received an intestinal transplant, so some T cells may come from the graft donor.

This clone was detected only a few times. The rearrangement uses TRBV9 and TRBJ2-4, with TRBD2 matching over 11 bases. Trimming took 0 bases from V and 4 from J; bases not matched to a gene: 0. The germline CDR1 and CDR2 sequences are SGDLS and YYNGEE. The CDR3 has 15 amino acids. The CDR3, as DNA: TGTGCCAGCAGCGTAGCTAGCGGGGGGAAAAACATTCAGTACTTC. Residues: CASSVASGGKNIQYF. Full variable domain (outside the CDR3, taken from reference TRBV9 and TRBJ2-4): DSGVTQTPKHLITATGQRVTLRCSPRSGDLSVYWYQQSLDQGLQFLIQYYNGEERAKGNILERFSAQQFPDLHSELNLSSLELGDSALYFCASSVASGGKNIQYFGAGTRLSVL.

The chain links TRBV19 to TRBJ1-5, with D perhaps TRBD1 (5 bases). The V and J ends lost 3 bases and 3 bases respectively, with 15 bases between them. Germline loops: CDR1 LNHDA, CDR2 SQIVND (reference sequence). The CDR3 length is 16 residues. The CDR3 DNA reads as TGTGCCAGTAGTATGGTTCAGGGCTTGAACAATCAGCCCCAGCATTTT. Translated, it gives CASSMVQGLNNQPQHF.

This rearrangement joins TRBV10-1 to TRBJ2-3; the match to TRBD1 covers 11 bases. This CDR3 is 18 amino acids long. The germline V gene encodes CDR1 WNHNN and CDR2 SYGVQD (reference sequence). Trimming cost V 6 bases and J 2 bases; bases outside gene matches: 13. CDR3 residues: CASSALPGTGGSTDTQYF. The CDR3 DNA is TGCGCCAGCAGCGCCTTACCCGGGACAGGGGGATCCACAGATACGCAGTATTTT.

In its sample, this clone was seen once. The V and J genes are TRBV7-2 and TRBJ2-2; TRBD1 might be the D (5 bases). This CDR3 comprises 15 residues. The V and J ends lost 3 bases and 1 base respectively, with 9 bases between them. CDR1 and CDR2 from the germline V gene are SGHTA and FQGNSA. As DNA, the CDR3 is TGTGCCAGCAGCTTTGAAGGACAGAACACCGGGGAGCTGTTTTTT. It yields the protein CASSFEGQNTGELFF.

CDR3 loop: CASSDSTGMVDSPLHF. As DNA, the CDR3 is TGCGCCAGCAGTGACTCGACGGGGATGGTGGATTCACCCCTCCACTTT. The gene calls are TRBV10-2 and TRBJ1-6, with unresolved D. V was trimmed by 3 bases and J by 8 bases, leaving 17 bases between them. The CDR3 contains 16 residues. Germline loops: CDR1 WSHSY, CDR2 SAAADI.

This chain uses TRBV6-6 with TRBJ2-7; D unresolved. The CDR3 is 15 residues long. Per germline, CDR1 MNHNY and CDR2 SVGAGI (reference sequence). V was trimmed by 6 bases and J by 5 bases, leaving 20 bases between them. This CDR3 is CASSPSVMGIDEQYF. The DNA for the CDR3 is TGTGCCAGCAGCCCCTCGGTAATGGGCATCGACGAGCAGTACTTC.

The chain carries TRBV7-8 and TRBJ2-3; D perhaps matches TRBD1 (5 bases). The germline CDR1 and CDR2 sequences are SGHVS and FQNEAQ. This CDR3 has 13 residues. V was shortened by 2 bases and J by 3 bases, with 6 bases between the two germline ends. The CDR3 loop is CASSLQGTDTQYF. The CDR3, as DNA: TGTGCCAGCAGCTTACAGGGAACAGATACGCAGTATTTT.

By sample fraction, this clone is medium-sized. V usage is TRBV27 and J usage is TRBJ2-7, with a possible D match to TRBD1 (6 bases). The germline V gene encodes CDR1 MNHEY and CDR2 SMNVEV (reference sequence). Between the trimmed V and J ends, which lost 2 bases and 3 bases, there was a span of 14 bases. The CDR3 sequence is 15 residues long. The CDR3 loop reads CASSLGSTGHYEQYF. The CDR3 bases are TGTGCCAGCAGTTTAGGGTCTACGGGACACTACGAGCAGTACTTC.

The chain uses TRBV18 and TRBJ1-1; 11 positions agree with TRBD1. The length of the CDR3 is 15 residues. Germline assignment: CDR1 KGHSH and CDR2 LQKENI. After removal of 3 bases from V and 5 bases from J, the junction contained 5 bases not matched to a gene. CDR3 nucleotide sequence: TGTGCCAGCTCACCCTCGGGACAGGGGGAGACTGAAGCTTTCTTT. Protein: CASSPSGQGETEAFF.

The chain employs TRBV7-2 and TRBJ2-3; 8 bases are shared with TRBD2. CDR1 SGHTA and CDR2 FQGNSA come from the germline V gene. The CDR3 totals 15 residues. With V trimmed by 6 bases and J by 0 bases, 5 bases remained unmatched. CDR3 amino acids: CASRSGGLSTDTQYF. CDR3 sequence (DNA): TGTGCCAGCAGATCGGGGGGGCTTAGCACAGATACGCAGTATTTT.

Only a few counts were recorded for this clone. The rearrangement links TRBV7-2 to TRBJ2-1; D may be TRBD1 (6 bases). V dropped 0 bases and J dropped 9 bases, with 12 bases sitting between them. Germline CDR1 reads SGHTA; CDR2 reads FQGNSA. The CDR3 sequence is 14 residues long. This CDR3 reads CASSLALQGFEQFF. CDR3 nucleotides: TGTGCCAGCAGCTTAGCCCTACAGGGCTTTGAGCAGTTCTTC. The whole variable domain, remainder taken from reference TRBV7-2 and TRBJ2-1, is GAGVSQSPSNKVTEKGKDVELRCDPISGHTALYWYRQSLGQGLEFLIYFQGNSAPDKSGLPSDRFSAERTGGSVSTLTIQRTQQEDSAVYLCASSLALQGFEQFFGPGTRLTVL.

The V and J genes are TRBV28 and TRBJ2-3; the match to TRBD2 covers 13 bases. V lost 5 bases and J lost 2; bases outside the gene matches: 10. Germline lookup yields CDR1 MDHEN and CDR2 SYDVKM. The CDR3 has 18 amino acids. The CDR3: CASSTERTSGGDTDTQYF. CDR3 nucleotide sequence: TGTGCCAGCAGTACCGAACGGACTAGCGGGGGAGACACAGATACGCAGTATTTT.

The chain links TRBV9 to TRBJ1-1; D is undetermined. V dropped 0 bases and J dropped 5 bases, with 11 bases sitting between them. Germline-derived CDR1 and CDR2 are SGDLS and YYNGEE. CDR3 length: 14 amino acids. CDR3 sequence: CASSVAPGSTEAFF. The CDR3 DNA is TGTGCCAGCAGCGTAGCTCCAGGCTCAACTGAAGCTTTCTTT.

In its sample, this clone was seen once. The chain combines TRBV7-2 with TRBJ2-5; TRBD2 agrees at 9 bases. J gave up 3 bases and V 2 bases, and 4 bases lay outside the gene matches. Germline V gene lookup returns CDR1 SGHTA and CDR2 FQGNSA. The CDR3 totals 15 residues. CDR3 nucleotide sequence: TGTGCCAGCAGCTTATTTGGCGGGGGGGAAGAGACCCAGTACTTC. It is translated as CASSLFGGGEETQYF.

This clone was counted a single time. DNA for the CDR3: TGTGCCAGCAGCCTACTCAATGAGCAGTTCTTC. The encoded protein is CASSLLNEQFF. V and J are TRBV14 and TRBJ2-1; D unclear. CDR1 SGHDN and CDR2 FVKESK come from the germline V gene. Between the trimmed V and J ends, which lost 4 bases and 6 bases, there was a span of 4 bases. CDR3 size: 11 residues.

The rearrangement joins TRBV10-3 to TRBJ2-3, with 15 bases identical to TRBD2. This CDR3 has 17 amino acids. Germline CDR1 ENHRY, CDR2 SYGVKD. V was clipped by 4 bases and J by 6 bases; unmatched bases: 8. CDR3 protein: CAISARTSGGAFDTQYF. DNA of the CDR3: TGTGCCATCAGTGCAAGGACTAGCGGGGGGGCCTTCGATACGCAGTATTTT.

The chain joins TRBV5-1 to TRBJ2-5, with 12 bases lining up with TRBD2. Trimming cost V 4 bases and J 5 bases; bases outside gene matches: 9. Germline CDR1 is SGHRS and CDR2 is YFSETQ. The CDR3 totals 16 residues. DNA for the CDR3: TGCGCCAGCAGCGCCTCTAGCGGGGGGGCCGCGGAGACCCAGTACTTC. This gives the protein CASSASSGGAAETQYF.

The chain employs TRBV5-8 and TRBJ1-6, with 7 bases that match TRBD1. The CDR3 contains 15 residues. Looked up from germline, CDR1 is SGHTS and CDR2 is YDEGEE. V was pared by 4 bases and J by 9 bases, with 10 bases of the junction left unmatched. For the CDR3, the DNA is TGTGCCAGCAGCGCCTTCACAGGGGTGGGTTCACCCCTCCACTTT. Protein: CASSAFTGVGSPLHF.